This T cell receptor beta chain stems from a study of blood T cell repertoires in COVID-19 (dated by TCRdb to the early 2020s). About the full investigation: Samples covering the acute and convalescent phases of COVID-19 were provided by collaborators in the United States, Italy and Spain. HLA class I and class II types, where available, came from metadata supplied by the sample provider rather than from assay-based typing. The samples were drawn from the first 160 participants of the ongoing ImmuneRACE study and from about 1,200 subjects provided by 6 global collaborators. The material from the prospective study consisted of cDNA or gDNA derived from T cells, B-cell-depleted T cells, or PBMCs. The sample metadata nearly always contained a de-identified subject ID, COVID-19 status, age in years and sex. Deeply sampled blood TCRbeta repertoires from subjects exposed to, actively infected with, or recovered from COVID-19 were included in the dataset. The repertoires were made available in a free public database intended to serve as a resource for research on the immune response to SARS-CoV-2.

TCRbeta CDR3 regions were amplified from genomic DNA using the immunoSEQ Assay, a bias-controlled multiplex PCR. Per the original workflow: The number of nucleated cells in each sample was estimated by amplification of reference gene primers within the assay. To quantify the absolute abundance of each unique TCRbeta CDR3 rearrangement, sequence reads were collapsed and filtered. For each sample, productive Simpson clonality was calculated as the square root of Simpson's diversity index over productive rearrangements. The table comes from immuneACCESS by way of TCRdb, which keeps in-frame sequences with V and J called. Part of the clones is missing from these tables; in studies checked, under half for an unresolved V gene and the rest for unknown reasons. That table gives V, J and clone size, and the DNA gave D and trimming. Recorded for this sample are tens of thousands of clones; around 84% of them occurred a single time. Around 20% of the sample goes to the ten largest clones.

The study at large found these results: The amount of clinical and demographic metadata varied by source and participant and was provided uncurated.

Trimming removed 3 bases from V and 0 bases from J; the gene matches leave 6 bases unexplained. The germline V gene sets CDR1 to SGHVS and CDR2 to FQNEAQ. From the cysteine through the phenylalanine, the CDR3 covers 19 amino acids. Left in the record is the CDR3 DNA by itself, 57 bases read in frame from the first base. This clone was recorded once. The specificity of this receptor is unknown. No much larger clone is present one base from it, and per-base qualities are unavailable. The collaborating institutions used their own protocols to collect whole blood in K2EDTA tubes. For TCRbeta analysis, collaborators shipped samples in one of three forms: frozen whole blood, isolated PBMCs, or DNA extracted from either of those sample types.

Here the chain combines TRBV7-8 and TRBJ2-1, and 15 junction bases match TRBD2. The sequencing sample was made of peripheral blood. This sequence originates from a woman of 80 years or more with acute or convalescent COVID-19. The sequence in DNA is TGTGCCAGCAGCTTGGGGACTAGCGGGGGGTTGAGCTCCTACAATGAGCAGTTCTTC. Translated, it reads CASSLGTSGGLSSYNEQFF.